The present TCR beta chain was sequenced within a study of cytomegalovirus exposure and HLA in healthy donors. With 60 Vbeta and 13 Jbeta primers, the PCR was carried out. Method: immunoSEQ multiplex PCR; TCRdb's copy keeps in-frame clones and lacks some. The sample lists around 88,000 clones; 78% were seen once. A note on this clone: In the same sample, other DNA sequences code for this CDR3.

V lost 6 bases, J lost 8 bases, and 7 bases lay in between. The CDR3 loop spans 11 amino acids. Germline V gene sequence: CDR1 LGHNT, CDR2 FRNRAP. The specimen sequenced was PBMCs. This TCR was recovered from a woman in her thirties or forties in good health and CMV-seropositive. The chain has TRBV12-5 and TRBJ1-4; D uncertain. CDR3 amino acids: CASGREEKLFF. The CDR3 nucleotides read TGTGCTAGTGGGCGAGAGGAAAAACTGTTTTTT.